This T cell receptor beta chain is drawn from a study of blood T cell repertoires in COVID-19. About the research overall: The study drew acute and convalescent COVID-19 samples from the United States, Italy and Spain.

This CDR3 spans 15 amino acids. Trimming removed 0 bases at V and 5 bases at J, with 13 bases between. CDR1 and CDR2 (germline): SGHTA, FQGNSA. Recovered status in Cohort 3 required two negative PCRs, clearance, or symptom resolution. Only in-frame clones appear in the TCRdb table, and some are missing; sequencing was by immunoSEQ multiplex PCR. The sample includes a few hundred thousand clones, under 90% of them seen just once. This sequence originates from a woman between 18 and 29 years old who had recovered from COVID-19. The V gene is TRBV7-2, the J gene TRBJ1-1, with D possibly matching TRBD1 (6 bases). Source material: PBMCs or T cells enriched from blood (not recorded which). The CDR3 DNA is TGTGCCAGCAGCTTAGCGGTCAGGGGTATTACTGAAGCTTTCTTT. This gives the protein CASSLAVRGITEAFF.